This T cell receptor beta chain was sequenced during a study of blood T cells in healthy people across ages. Study results and caveats: Whereas aged donors had fewer naive CD4+ cells, long-lived donors had more of them and higher diversity.

This clonotype has a handful of counts. Antigen specificity is unknown. The V gene's germline CDR1 is MGHDK and CDR2 SYGVNS. V was clipped by 0 bases and J by 2 bases; unmatched bases: 3. CDR3 size: 16 residues. A sample-barcoded 5' primer and a J-beta primer mix were used in a second PCR of roughly 7 to 11 cycles. Every cDNA molecule bore a tag from a template-switch adaptor containing 12 random nucleotides. TCRdb used MiXCR to reprocess the 5' RACE reads, holding one entry per CDR3 protein. The profile covers more than 1,400,000 distinct CDR3 sequences, with 42% appearing a single time and approximately 7.9% taken by the ten largest.

The V and J genes are TRBV25-1 and TRBJ2-7; 11 bases fit TRBD2. The material sequenced was blood. The source is a woman aged 18-30 years in good health. Here the CDR3 reads CASSEYLAGGAYEQYF. The CDR3 bases are TGTGCCAGCAGTGAATACCTAGCGGGAGGCGCCTACGAGCAGTACTTC.